One and the same sample provided the 18 T cell receptor beta chains below, sequenced in a study of blood T cell repertoires in COVID-19 (dated by TCRdb to about 2020). Library method: the immunoSEQ multiplex PCR assay. As stored in TCRdb, this immuneACCESS dataset retains in-frame rearrangements with V and J assigned. A fraction of the clones does not appear; measured against another copy, unresolved V genes explain less than half of the discrepancy, and the remainder lacks a known reason. Here the sample has about 170,000 clones; around 82% occur a single time. Clones ranked in the top ten supply 12% to 15% of the sample. Sequencing input: peripheral blood. The receptor set was obtained from a man in his late teens or twenties with active or convalescent COVID-19.

The gene calls are TRBV5-1 and TRBJ2-2; TRBD1 agrees at 8 bases. CDR1 is SGHRS, CDR2 YFSETQ, per germline. This CDR3 comprises 17 residues. The ends lost 4 bases at V and 1 base at J; junction bases unmatched: 9. In nucleotides, the CDR3 is TGCGCCAGCAGCCTCCGCGCCGGGACAGGGAACACCGGGGAGCTGTTTTTT. It encodes CASSLRAGTGNTGELFF.

This clone is a singleton in its sample. V and J are TRBV5-1 and TRBJ2-2; 11 bases agree with TRBD2. The CDR3 loop spans 19 amino acids. V dropped 0 bases and J dropped 0; count of bases not matched to a gene: 7. CDR1 is SGHRS and CDR2 is YFSETQ in the germline V gene. The CDR3 sequence is CASSLEGLAGGTNTGELFF. DNA of the CDR3: TGCGCCAGCAGCTTGGAGGGTCTAGCGGGAGGCACGAACACCGGGGAGCTGTTTTTT. Together with reference TRBV5-1 and TRBJ2-2, the CDR3 gives the full variable domain: KAGVTQTPRYLIKTRGQQVTLSCSPISGHRSVSWYQQTPGQGLQFLFEYFSETQRNKGNFPGRFSGRQFSNSRSEMNVSTLELGDSALYLCASSLEGLAGGTNTGELFFGEGSRLTVL.

This clone has only a few counts. The rearrangement links TRBV2 to TRBJ2-3, with 13 nucleotides matching TRBD2. V gave up 8 bases and J gave up 6 bases; unmatched junction bases: 2. The germline V gene has CDR1 SNHLY and CDR2 FYNNEI. The CDR3 sequence is 13 residues long. The CDR3 reads CASSGLAGDTQYF. CDR3 in DNA: TGTGCCAGCTCGGGACTAGCGGGGGATACGCAGTATTTT. The full variable domain, with the rest looked up from reference TRBV2 and TRBJ2-3, is EPEVTQTPSHQVTQMGQEVILRCVPISNHLYFYWYRQILGQKVEFLVSFYNNEISEKSEIFDDQFSVERPDGSNFTLKIRSTKLEDSAMYFCASSGLAGDTQYFGPGTRLTVL.

The chain employs TRBV29-1 and TRBJ1-1, with TRBD1 identical over 9 bases. Germline lookup yields CDR1 SQVTM and CDR2 ANQGSEA. With V trimmed by 6 bases and J by 4 bases, 15 bases remained unmatched. This CDR3 region has 16 residues. The CDR3 is CSVLGDRVMWPTEAFF. The CDR3 bases are TGCAGCGTCCTGGGGGACAGGGTAATGTGGCCCACTGAAGCTTTCTTT.

The chain combines TRBV2 with TRBJ1-5, with D maybe TRBD1 (5 bases). Germline values: CDR1 SNHLY, CDR2 FYNNEI. Trimming took 10 bases from V and 7 from J, leaving 20 bases between them. The CDR3 sequence is 14 residues long. The CDR3 loop reads CATQEGEVGQPQHF. In nucleotides, the CDR3 is TGTGCCACCCAGGAAGGGGAAGTCGGGCAGCCCCAGCATTTT.

The chain uses TRBV12-2 and TRBJ2-3; the table's TRBD2 call for D was not verified on the DNA. TRBV12-2 is labeled a pseudogene. This CDR3 comprises 17 residues. The CDR3: CASRLGCGGQEGSTQYF. DNA of the CDR3: TGTGCAAGTCGCTTAGGTTGCGGGGGCCAGGAGGGGTCTACGCAGTATTTT.

This chain joins TRBV11-2 and TRBJ2-1; D is perhaps TRBD2 (7 bases). Trimming cost V 5 bases and J 6 bases, with 20 bases left between them. The CDR3 consists of 16 residues. Germline V gene data show CDR1 as SGHAT and CDR2 as FQNNGV. CDR3 in amino acids: CASSKIRGGALNEQFF. In DNA form, the CDR3 reads TGTGCCAGCAGCAAGATCCGTGGGGGGGCCCTCAATGAGCAGTTCTTC.

The chain joins TRBV6-4 to TRBJ2-3; the match to TRBD2 covers 7 bases. The V and J ends lost 6 bases and 4 bases, in that order; junction bases with no gene match: 13. The CDR3 length is 16 residues. The germline V gene encodes CDR1 MRHNA and CDR2 SNTAGT. The CDR3: CASSLTSISGPDTQYF. CDR3 coding DNA: TGTGCCAGCAGCCTGACGTCGATTAGCGGGCCAGATACGCAGTATTTT.

This clone was observed a few times. The CDR3 DNA sequence: TGTGCCAGCAGCTTAAATGCGCGGGGGGCTAGCACAGATACGCAGTATTTT. Encoded protein: CASSLNARGASTDTQYF. The chain has TRBV7-2 and TRBJ2-3, with 8 bases that match TRBD2. The CDR3 consists of 17 residues. The germline CDR1 and CDR2 sequences are SGHTA and FQGNSA. Trimming cost V 2 bases and J 0 bases; bases outside gene matches: 7.

This clone showed up just once. The V call is TRBV6-6, the J call TRBJ1-5, with unresolved D. CDR3 length: 16 amino acids. With 0 bases removed from V and 0 bases from J, the gap between germline ends came to 9 bases. From germline, CDR1 is MNHNY and CDR2 SVGAGI (reference sequence). DNA for the CDR3: TGTGCCAGCAGTTACTCTCGTAGCAGTAGCAATCAGCCCCAGCATTTT. This codes for CASSYSRSSSNQPQHF.

This clone was observed a single time. This chain connects TRBV7-2 to TRBJ2-1, with TRBD2 matching over 9 bases. The V gene's germline CDR1 is SGHTA and CDR2 FQGNSA. The ends lost 2 bases at V and 8 bases at J; junction bases unmatched: 7. The CDR3 spans 15 residues. The CDR3 sequence is CASSLTLAGYDEQFF. The CDR3 nucleotides are TGTGCCAGCAGCTTAACCCTAGCGGGGTACGATGAGCAGTTCTTC.

This clone has only one observation. The J gene is TRBJ2-3, the V gene TRBV18; weak D call: TRBD2 (6 bases). In germline, CDR1 is KGHSH, CDR2 LQKENI. Trimming took 1 base from V and 0 from J, leaving 14 bases between them. This CDR3 comprises 17 residues. The CDR3 region is CASSPLSGGVSTDTQYF. In DNA, the CDR3 is TGTGCCAGCTCACCACTCTCCGGCGGGGTAAGCACAGATACGCAGTATTTT.

The rearrangement links TRBV7-6 to TRBJ2-5; 12 bases map to TRBD2. This CDR3 has 15 residues. After removal of 0 bases from V and 5 bases from J, the junction contained 1 base not matched to a gene. The germline CDR1 and CDR2 sequences are SGHVS and FNYEAQ. CDR3 in DNA: TGTGCCAGCAGCTTAGCCGGGACTAGCGGGGAGACCCAGTACTTC. Its protein product is CASSLAGTSGETQYF.

The rearrangement links TRBV10-3 to TRBJ2-5, with TRBD1 matching over 9 bases. In germline, CDR1 is ENHRY, CDR2 SYGVKD. J was trimmed by 2 bases and V by 4 bases; bases with no gene match: 5. This CDR3 is 15 amino acids long. The CDR3 is CAISGPGQGQETQYF. The CDR3 DNA reads TGTGCCATCAGTGGTCCGGGACAGGGACAAGAGACCCAGTACTTC.

This chain links TRBV18 with TRBJ2-7; tentative D call: TRBD1 (5 bases). The CDR3 is made up of 15 amino acids. The germline V and J ends were trimmed by 2 bases and 0 bases, with 11 bases remaining between them. Germline CDR1 KGHSH, CDR2 LQKENI. The CDR3 DNA is TGTGCCAGCTCACCAAGACAGAGTCTCTCCTACGAGCAGTACTTC. Amino acid sequence: CASSPRQSLSYEQYF.

The rearrangement uses TRBV10-3 and TRBJ2-1; 9 bases agree with TRBD2. V shed 3 bases, J shed 9 bases, and the junction held 12 bases outside the gene matches. This CDR3 has 16 amino acids. Per the germline V gene, CDR1 is ENHRY and CDR2 is SYGVKD. This chain's CDR3 is CAISDVRGGRSGEQFF. The CDR3, as DNA: TGTGCCATCAGTGACGTGCGGGGGGGCCGGTCGGGTGAGCAGTTCTTC.

This chain joins TRBV19 and TRBJ1-1; a weak D match, TRBD1 (5 bases). CDR3 size: 12 residues. The ends were cut back, 6 bases at V and 0 bases at J, with 5 bases in the middle. Germline CDR1 LNHDA, CDR2 SQIVND (reference sequence). The CDR3 DNA reads TGTGCCAGTAGACAGGTGAACACTGAAGCTTTCTTT. Translation: CASRQVNTEAFF.

The J gene is TRBJ2-5, the V gene TRBV28; TRBD1 matches at 7 bases. The CDR3 sequence is 16 residues long. CDR1 and CDR2 (germline): MDHEN, SYDVKM. V shed 2 bases and J 5 bases; nucleotides not matched to a gene: 11. The CDR3 region has the DNA TGTGCCAGCAGTTTAGATGGTTCGGGACAGTACGAGACCCAGTACTTC. Translated, it gives CASSLDGSGQYETQYF.